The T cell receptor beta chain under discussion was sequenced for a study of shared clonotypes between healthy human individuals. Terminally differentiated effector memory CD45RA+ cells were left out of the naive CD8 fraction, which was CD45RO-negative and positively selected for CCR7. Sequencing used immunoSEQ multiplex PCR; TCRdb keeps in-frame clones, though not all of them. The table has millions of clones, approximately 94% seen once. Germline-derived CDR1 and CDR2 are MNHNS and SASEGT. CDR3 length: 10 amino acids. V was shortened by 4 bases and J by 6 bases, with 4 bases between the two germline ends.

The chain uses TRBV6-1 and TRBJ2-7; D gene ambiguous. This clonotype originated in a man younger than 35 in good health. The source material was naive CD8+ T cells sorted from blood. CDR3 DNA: TGTGCCAGCAGTGGCCTCGAGCAGTACTTC. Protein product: CASSGLEQYF.